The 18 T cell receptor beta chains below all came from one sample that was sequenced in a study of blood T cell repertoires in COVID-19. Data came from immunoSEQ multiplex PCR; TCRdb stores just in-frame clones and leaves some out. The table records tens of thousands of clones, more than 75% of them present only once. Specimen: peripheral blood. These receptor sequences come from a human donor in a cohort sampled during active COVID-19.

The chain recombines TRBV28 with TRBJ2-3; D possibly corresponds to TRBD1 (6 bases). With 5 bases removed from V and 1 base from J, the gap between germline ends came to 13 bases. The CDR3 loop spans 15 amino acids. Per germline, CDR1 MDHEN and CDR2 SYDVKM. The CDR3 spells CASSGRSGGTDTQYF. CDR3 in DNA: TGTGCCAGCAGTGGGCGGTCAGGGGGCACAGATACGCAGTATTTT. Full variable domain (outside the CDR3, taken from reference TRBV28 and TRBJ2-3): DVKVTQSSRYLVKRTGEKVFLECVQDMDHENMFWYRQDPGLGLRLIYFSYDVKMKEKGDIPEGYSVSREKKERFSLILESASTNQTSMYLCASSGRSGGTDTQYFGPGTRLTVL.

The rearrangement uses TRBV11-1 and TRBJ2-5; D uncertain. The length of the CDR3 is 15 residues. CDR1 SGHAT and CDR2 FQDESV come from the germline V gene (reference sequence). Deletions cut 3 bases from V and 2 bases from J, with 13 bases between. This CDR3 reads CASSFEGSRQETQYF. The CDR3 DNA reads TGTGCCAGCAGCTTCGAAGGTTCGCGGCAAGAGACCCAGTACTTC.

CDR3 coding DNA: TGTGCCAGTTCCGATCCGGGACAAAGCTACGGCTACACCTTC. Amino acids: CASSDPGQSYGYTF. The chain links TRBV19 to TRBJ1-2; weak D call: TRBD1 (6 bases). The V end was cut by 8 bases, the J end by 8 bases, with 21 bases between. Germline V gives CDR1 LNHDA, CDR2 SQIVND (reference sequence). There are 14 residues in the CDR3.

The V call is TRBV5-1, the J call TRBJ2-1; 9 positions agree with TRBD1. CDR1 and CDR2 from the germline V gene are SGHRS and YFSETQ. V shed 5 bases, J shed 4 bases, and the junction held 4 bases outside the gene matches. The CDR3 extends over 14 amino acids. This CDR3 is CASSRQGEYNEQFF. The CDR3 nucleotides read TGCGCCAGCAGTAGACAGGGGGAATACAATGAGCAGTTCTTC. The variable domain in full, completed from reference TRBV5-1 and TRBJ2-1, reads KAGVTQTPRYLIKTRGQQVTLSCSPISGHRSVSWYQQTPGQGLQFLFEYFSETQRNKGNFPGRFSGRQFSNSRSEMNVSTLELGDSALYLCASSRQGEYNEQFFGPGTRLTVL.

The table lists this clone with a few counts. The rearrangement joins TRBV7-9 to TRBJ2-5; 7 bases agree with TRBD2. In germline, CDR1 is SEHNR, CDR2 FQNEAQ (reference sequence). V shed 5 bases, J shed 4 bases, and the junction held 10 bases outside the gene matches. This CDR3 has 15 residues. CDR3 nucleotides: TGTGCCAGCAGCCCTTTTGGGGGGGTGGGAGAGACCCAGTACTTC. This gives the protein CASSPFGGVGETQYF.

This chain joins TRBV18 and TRBJ2-1; no firm D call. The germline gives CDR1 KGHSH, CDR2 LQKENI. The CDR3 has 11 amino acids. The germline V and J ends were trimmed by 2 bases and 10 bases, with 6 bases remaining between them. The CDR3 protein is CASSPNWEQFF. In DNA, the CDR3 is TGTGCCAGCTCACCAAACTGGGAGCAGTTCTTC.

The chain carries TRBV5-1 and TRBJ1-2, with TRBD1 matching over 10 bases. This CDR3 is built from 15 residues. Germline trimming cut 4 bases from V and 4 bases from J; bases unmatched to any gene: 7. CDR1 is SGHRS and CDR2 is YFSETQ in the germline V gene. The CDR3 protein is CASSPAGTGVYGYTF. The CDR3 bases are TGCGCCAGCAGCCCAGCCGGGACAGGGGTCTATGGCTACACCTTC.

The J gene is TRBJ2-4, the V gene TRBV11-2; the D is unclear. The germline gives CDR1 SGHAT, CDR2 FQNNGV. V was clipped by 0 bases and J by 0 bases, with 12 bases between them. The CDR3 is 17 amino acids. The CDR3 nucleotides are TGTGCCAGCAGCTTAGATCGGAGCGTACTAGCCAAAAACATTCAGTACTTC. It is translated as CASSLDRSVLAKNIQYF.

The chain couples TRBV19 to TRBJ1-1; 8 positions match TRBD1. The CDR3 has 14 residues. Losses at the gene ends were 5 bases for V and 3 bases for J; bases not matched to a gene: 5. Germline V lookup: CDR1 LNHDA, CDR2 SQIVND (reference sequence). CDR3 DNA sequence: TGTGCCAGTAGTTCGTGGACAGGGTACACTGAAGCTTTCTTT. As protein: CASSSWTGYTEAFF.

This sequence joins TRBV5-1 and TRBJ2-3, with TRBD2 identical over 12 bases. The CDR3 sequence is 16 residues long. Trimming at V came to 1 base and at J to 3 bases, leaving 3 bases not matched to a gene. CDR1 is SGHRS, CDR2 YFSETQ, per germline. CDR3 in DNA: TGCGCCAGCAGCTTGTTCGGACTAGCGGGGACAGATACGCAGTATTTT. This translates into CASSLFGLAGTDTQYF.

In this sample, this clone turned up once. The rearrangement uses TRBV24-1 and TRBJ2-3, with D perhaps matching TRBD1 (5 bases). The germline gives CDR1 KGHDR, CDR2 SFDVKD. Deletions cut 1 base from V and 1 base from J, with 5 bases between. This CDR3 is built from 14 residues. CDR3: CATSDFRGTDTQYF. DNA of the CDR3: TGTGCCACCAGTGATTTCAGGGGCACAGATACGCAGTATTTT.

V usage is TRBV6-5 and J usage is TRBJ1-5; TRBD1 might be the D (6 bases). V lost 8 bases and J 7 bases, leaving 15 bases between the germline ends. Germline CDR1 reads MNHEY; CDR2 reads SVGAGI. This CDR3 spans 13 amino acids. The CDR3 is CASVLLGAQPQHF. The CDR3 DNA reads as TGTGCCAGCGTTTTATTGGGGGCCCAGCCCCAGCATTTT.

The gene calls are TRBV18 and TRBJ2-3; D perhaps matches TRBD1 (6 bases). Germline CDR1 KGHSH, CDR2 LQKENI. CDR3 size: 17 residues. V was pared by 6 bases and J by 0 bases, with 19 bases between. The CDR3 spells CASSRYREKSSTDTQYF. For the CDR3, the DNA is TGTGCCAGCTCCCGCTACAGGGAAAAATCTAGCACAGATACGCAGTATTTT. Drawing the rest from reference TRBV18 and TRBJ2-3, the complete variable domain is NAGVMQNPRHLVRRRGQEARLRCSPMKGHSHVYWYRQLPEEGLKFMVYLQKENIIDESGMPKERFSAEFPKEGPSILRIQQVVRGDSAAYFCASSRYREKSSTDTQYFGPGTRLTVL.

The chain combines TRBV3-1 (or the pseudogene TRBV3-2) with TRBJ2-5; D is possibly TRBD2 (6 bases). The CDR3 spans 14 residues. Germline V gives CDR1 LGHDT, CDR2 YNNKEL (reference sequence). Trimming cost V 0 bases and J 5 bases, with 10 bases left between them. CDR3 amino acids: CASSQDHGGETQYF. The CDR3 nucleotides read TGTGCCAGCAGCCAAGATCATGGGGGGGAGACCCAGTACTTC.

CDR3: CASSYTSGSTDTQYF. The CDR3 region has the DNA TGCGCCAGCAGCTACACTAGCGGAAGCACAGATACGCAGTATTTT. The chain carries TRBV5-1 and TRBJ2-3; the match to TRBD2 covers 8 bases. In germline, CDR1 is SGHRS, CDR2 YFSETQ. The CDR3 totals 15 residues. V was clipped by 3 bases and J by 0 bases; unmatched bases: 3.

The chain is built from TRBV10-3 and TRBJ1-2; a possible D gene is TRBD1 (5 bases). Trimming stripped 7 bases from V and 3 bases from J, with 12 bases between. The CDR3 length is 13 residues. The V gene's germline CDR1 is ENHRY and CDR2 SYGVKD. CDR3 protein: CAITLGGDYGYTF. In nucleotides, the CDR3 is TGTGCCATCACCTTGGGGGGGGACTATGGCTACACCTTC.

V and J are TRBV7-2 and TRBJ2-1, with 8 bases that match TRBD2. Germline lookup yields CDR1 SGHTA and CDR2 FQGNSA. The CDR3 length is 16 residues. V lost 1 base and J lost 2; bases outside the gene matches: 4. CDR3 region: CASSLVVAGTYNEQFF. CDR3 DNA sequence: TGTGCCAGCAGCTTAGTAGTAGCGGGGACCTACAATGAGCAGTTCTTC.

The chain is built from TRBV7-2 and TRBJ2-2; 8 positions match TRBD1. The CDR3 is 15 residues long. The V gene end was trimmed by 4 bases and the J gene end by 5 bases; junction bases not matched to a gene: 6. Germline CDR1 SGHTA, CDR2 FQGNSA. The CDR3, as DNA: TGTGCCAGCAGCTCCGGACAGGGTGGGACCGGGGAGCTGTTTTTT. It translates to CASSSGQGGTGELFF.